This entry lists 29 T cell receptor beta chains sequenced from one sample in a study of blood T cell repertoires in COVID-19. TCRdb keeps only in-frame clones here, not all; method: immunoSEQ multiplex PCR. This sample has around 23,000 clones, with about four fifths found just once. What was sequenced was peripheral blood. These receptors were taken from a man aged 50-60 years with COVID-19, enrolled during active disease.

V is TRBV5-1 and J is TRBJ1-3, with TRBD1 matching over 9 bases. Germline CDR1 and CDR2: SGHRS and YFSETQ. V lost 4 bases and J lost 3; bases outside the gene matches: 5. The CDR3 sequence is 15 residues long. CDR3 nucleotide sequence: TGCGCCAGCAGCGAAACAGGGGGCTTTGGAAACACCATATATTTT. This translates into CASSETGGFGNTIYF.

Here the CDR3 reads CASSGLARNEQFF. Here the CDR3 DNA reads TGTGCCAGTAGTGGCTTAGCTCGCAATGAGCAGTTCTTC. The rearrangement uses TRBV19 and TRBJ2-1; D call uncertain. V lost 5 bases and J lost 6, with 11 bases in between. Germline-derived CDR1 and CDR2 are LNHDA and SQIVND (reference sequence). CDR3 length: 13 amino acids. Using reference TRBV19 and TRBJ2-1 for the parts outside the CDR3, the full variable domain is DGGITQSPKYLFRKEGQNVTLSCEQNLNHDAMYWYRQDPGQGLRLIYYSQIVNDFQKGDIAEGYSVSREKKESFPLTVTSAQKNPTAFYLCASSGLARNEQFFGPGTRLTVL.

The CDR3 sequence: CASSQDRDQPQHF. CDR3 DNA sequence: TGTGCCAGCAGCCAAGACAGGGATCAGCCCCAGCATTTT. The J gene is TRBJ1-5, the V gene TRBV3-1 (or the pseudogene TRBV3-2); D possibly corresponds to TRBD1 (5 bases). This CDR3 is 13 amino acids long. Trimming pared 0 bases from V and 5 bases from J, leaving 5 bases between. The V gene's germline CDR1 is LGHDT and CDR2 YNNKEL (reference sequence).

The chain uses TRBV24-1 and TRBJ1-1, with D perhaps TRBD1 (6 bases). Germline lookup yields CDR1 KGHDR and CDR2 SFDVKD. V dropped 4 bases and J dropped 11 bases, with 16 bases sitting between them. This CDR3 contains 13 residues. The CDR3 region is CATSDRGHAGAFF. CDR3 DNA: TGTGCCACCAGTGACCGGGGACATGCCGGGGCTTTCTTT.

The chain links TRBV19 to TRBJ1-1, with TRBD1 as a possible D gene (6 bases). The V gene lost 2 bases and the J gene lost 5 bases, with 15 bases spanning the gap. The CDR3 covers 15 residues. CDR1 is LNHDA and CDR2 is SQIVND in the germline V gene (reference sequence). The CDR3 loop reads CASSITRGRTTEAFF. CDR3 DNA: TGTGCCAGTAGTATAACCAGGGGACGAACAACTGAAGCTTTCTTT.

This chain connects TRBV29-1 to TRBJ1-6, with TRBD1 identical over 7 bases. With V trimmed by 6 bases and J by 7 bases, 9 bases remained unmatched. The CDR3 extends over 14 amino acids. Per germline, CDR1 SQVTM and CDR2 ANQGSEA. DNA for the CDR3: TGCAGCGTCTCCGATGACAGGGACAATTCACCCCTCCACTTT. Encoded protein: CSVSDDRDNSPLHF.

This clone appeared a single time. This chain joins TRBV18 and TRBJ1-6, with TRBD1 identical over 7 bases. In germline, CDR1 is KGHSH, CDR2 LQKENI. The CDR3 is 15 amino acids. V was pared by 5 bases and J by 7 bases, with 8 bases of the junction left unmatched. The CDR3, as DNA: TGTGCCAGCTCAGGTTACAGGGGTGAGAATTCACCCCTCCACTTT. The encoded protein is CASSGYRGENSPLHF.

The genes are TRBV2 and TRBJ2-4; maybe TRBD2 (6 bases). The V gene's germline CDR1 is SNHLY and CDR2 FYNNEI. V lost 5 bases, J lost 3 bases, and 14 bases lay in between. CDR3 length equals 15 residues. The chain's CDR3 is CASSFGGEVKNIQYF. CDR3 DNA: TGTGCCAGCAGTTTTGGCGGGGAGGTCAAAAACATTCAGTACTTC.

CDR3 region: CASSSETGSTYEQYF. The CDR3 nucleotides are TGCGCCAGCAGCTCCGAAACAGGGTCCACCTACGAGCAGTACTTC. The chain carries TRBV5-1 and TRBJ2-7; maybe TRBD1 (6 bases). The CDR3 totals 15 residues. The germline V and J ends were trimmed by 3 bases and 2 bases, with 15 bases remaining between them. Germline V CDR1 and CDR2: SGHRS, YFSETQ.

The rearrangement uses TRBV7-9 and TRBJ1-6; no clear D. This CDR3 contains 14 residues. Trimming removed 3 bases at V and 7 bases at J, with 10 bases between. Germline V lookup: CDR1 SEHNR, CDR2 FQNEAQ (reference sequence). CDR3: CASSLERENSPLHF. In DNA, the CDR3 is TGTGCCAGCAGCTTGGAACGGGAGAATTCACCCCTCCACTTT.

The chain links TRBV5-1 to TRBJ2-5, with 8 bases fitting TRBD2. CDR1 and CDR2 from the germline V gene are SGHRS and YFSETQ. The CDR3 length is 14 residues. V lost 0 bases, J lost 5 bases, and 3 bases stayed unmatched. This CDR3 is CASSLGTSKETQYF. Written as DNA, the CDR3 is TGCGCCAGCAGCTTGGGGACTAGCAAGGAGACCCAGTACTTC.

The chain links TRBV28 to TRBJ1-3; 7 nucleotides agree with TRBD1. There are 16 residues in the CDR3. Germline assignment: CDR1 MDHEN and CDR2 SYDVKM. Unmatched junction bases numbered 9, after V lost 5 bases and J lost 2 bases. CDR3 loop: CASSGRTGRTGNTIYF. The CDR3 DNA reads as TGTGCCAGCAGTGGACGGACAGGCAGAACTGGAAACACCATATATTTT.

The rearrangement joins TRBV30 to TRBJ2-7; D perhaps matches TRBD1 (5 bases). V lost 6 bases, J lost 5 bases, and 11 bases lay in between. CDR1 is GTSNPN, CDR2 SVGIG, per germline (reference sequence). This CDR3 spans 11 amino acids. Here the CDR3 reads CACRTFDEQYF. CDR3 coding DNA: TGTGCCTGTAGGACATTCGACGAGCAGTACTTC. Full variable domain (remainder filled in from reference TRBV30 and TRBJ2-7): SQTIHQWPATLVQPVGSPLSLECTVEGTSNPNLYWYRQAAGRGLQLLFYSVGIGQISSEVPQNLSASRPQDRQFILSSKKLLLSDSGFYLCACRTFDEQYFGPGTRLTVT.

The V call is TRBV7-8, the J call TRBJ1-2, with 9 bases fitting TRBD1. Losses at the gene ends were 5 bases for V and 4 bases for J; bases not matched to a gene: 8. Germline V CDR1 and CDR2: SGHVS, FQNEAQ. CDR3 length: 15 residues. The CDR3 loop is CASSLGQGTVYGYTF. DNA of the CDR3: TGTGCCAGCAGCCTGGGACAGGGTACGGTCTATGGCTACACCTTC.

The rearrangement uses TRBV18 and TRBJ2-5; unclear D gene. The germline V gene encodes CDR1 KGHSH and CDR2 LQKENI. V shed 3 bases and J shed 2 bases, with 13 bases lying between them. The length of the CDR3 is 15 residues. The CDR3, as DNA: TGTGCCAGCTCACCGGGTTCTCCGAGGCAAGAGACCCAGTACTTC. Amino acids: CASSPGSPRQETQYF.

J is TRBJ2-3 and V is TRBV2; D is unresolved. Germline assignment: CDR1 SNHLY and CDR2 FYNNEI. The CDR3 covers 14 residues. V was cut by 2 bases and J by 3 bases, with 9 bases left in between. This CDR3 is CASSELGFTDTQYF. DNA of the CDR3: TGTGCCAGCAGTGAACTCGGGTTTACAGATACGCAGTATTTT.

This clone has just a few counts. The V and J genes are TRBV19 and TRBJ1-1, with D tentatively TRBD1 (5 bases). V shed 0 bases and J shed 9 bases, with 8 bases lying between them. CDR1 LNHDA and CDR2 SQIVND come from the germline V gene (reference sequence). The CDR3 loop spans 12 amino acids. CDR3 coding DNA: TGTGCCAGTAGTATAGATACAGGCAAAGCTTTCTTT. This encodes CASSIDTGKAFF.

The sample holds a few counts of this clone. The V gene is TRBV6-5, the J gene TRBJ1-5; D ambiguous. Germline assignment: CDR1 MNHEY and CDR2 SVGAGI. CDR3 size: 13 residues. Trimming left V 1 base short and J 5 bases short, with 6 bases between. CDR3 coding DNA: TGTGCCAGCAGTTACTTCGGAGATCAGCCCCAGCATTTT. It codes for CASSYFGDQPQHF.

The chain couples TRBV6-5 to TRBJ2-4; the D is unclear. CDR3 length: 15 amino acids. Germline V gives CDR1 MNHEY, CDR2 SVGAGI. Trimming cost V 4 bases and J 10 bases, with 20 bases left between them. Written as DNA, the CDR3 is TGTGCCAGCAGTTCAGGCGCCGCCGATATGTGGATTCAGTACTTC. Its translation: CASSSGAADMWIQYF.

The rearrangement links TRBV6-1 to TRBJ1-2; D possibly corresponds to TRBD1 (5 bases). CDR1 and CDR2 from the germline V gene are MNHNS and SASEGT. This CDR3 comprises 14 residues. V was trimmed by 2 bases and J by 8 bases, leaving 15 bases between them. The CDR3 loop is CASSEWGDSGGYTF. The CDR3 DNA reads TGTGCCAGCAGTGAATGGGGGGATTCGGGCGGCTACACCTTC.

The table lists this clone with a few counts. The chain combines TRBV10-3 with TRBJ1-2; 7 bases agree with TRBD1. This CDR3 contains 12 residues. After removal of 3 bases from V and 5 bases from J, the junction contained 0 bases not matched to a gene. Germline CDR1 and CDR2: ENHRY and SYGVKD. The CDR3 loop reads CAISEQGYGYTF. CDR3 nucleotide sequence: TGTGCCATCAGTGAACAGGGGTATGGCTACACCTTC.

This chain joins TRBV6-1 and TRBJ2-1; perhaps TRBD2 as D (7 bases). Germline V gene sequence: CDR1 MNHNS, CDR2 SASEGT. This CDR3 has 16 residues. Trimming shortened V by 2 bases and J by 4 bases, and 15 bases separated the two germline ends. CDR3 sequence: CASSEWGGPNYNEQFF. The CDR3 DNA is TGTGCCAGCAGTGAATGGGGGGGGCCTAATTACAATGAGCAGTTCTTC.

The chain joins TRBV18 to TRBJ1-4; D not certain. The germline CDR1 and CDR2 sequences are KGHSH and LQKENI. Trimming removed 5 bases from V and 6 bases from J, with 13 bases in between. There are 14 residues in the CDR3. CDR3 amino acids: CASSSQSGDEKLFF. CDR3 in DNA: TGTGCCAGCTCATCTCAAAGCGGTGATGAAAAACTGTTTTTT.

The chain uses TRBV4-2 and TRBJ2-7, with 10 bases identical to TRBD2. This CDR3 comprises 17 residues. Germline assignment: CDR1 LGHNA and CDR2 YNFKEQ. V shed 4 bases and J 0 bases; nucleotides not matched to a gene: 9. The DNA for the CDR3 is TGTGCCAGCAGCCTAGGTTTAGCGGGAGGTGCCTCCTACGAGCAGTACTTC. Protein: CASSLGLAGGASYEQYF.

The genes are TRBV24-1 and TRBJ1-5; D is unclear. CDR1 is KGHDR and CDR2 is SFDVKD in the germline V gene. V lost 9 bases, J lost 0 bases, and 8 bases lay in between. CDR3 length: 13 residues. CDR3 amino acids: CATSQYSNQPQHF. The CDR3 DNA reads TGTGCCACCTCTCAGTATAGCAATCAGCCCCAGCATTTT.

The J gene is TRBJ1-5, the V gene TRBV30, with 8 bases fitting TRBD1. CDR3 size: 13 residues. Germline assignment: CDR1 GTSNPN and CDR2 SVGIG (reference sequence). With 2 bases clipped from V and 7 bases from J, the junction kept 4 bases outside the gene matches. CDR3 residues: CAWSRTGRQPQHF. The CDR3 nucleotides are TGTGCCTGGAGTCGGACAGGGAGGCAGCCCCAGCATTTT.

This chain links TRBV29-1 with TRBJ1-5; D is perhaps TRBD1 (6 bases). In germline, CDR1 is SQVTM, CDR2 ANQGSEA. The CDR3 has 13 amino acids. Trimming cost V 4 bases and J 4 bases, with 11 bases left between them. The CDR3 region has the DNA TGCAGCGTTGTGGGTCAGGGGAATCAGCCCCAGCATTTT. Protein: CSVVGQGNQPQHF. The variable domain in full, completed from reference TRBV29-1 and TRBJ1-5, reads SAVISQKPSRDICQRGTSLTIQCQVDSQVTMMFWYRQQPGQSLTLIATANQGSEATYESGFVIDKFPISRPNLTFSTLTVSNMSPEDSSIYLCSVVGQGNQPQHFGDGTRLSIL.

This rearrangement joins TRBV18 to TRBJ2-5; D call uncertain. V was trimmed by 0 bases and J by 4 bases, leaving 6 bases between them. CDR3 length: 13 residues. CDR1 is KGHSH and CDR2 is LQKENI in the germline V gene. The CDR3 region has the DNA TGTGCCAGCTCACCACCGAACGGAGAGACCCAGTACTTC. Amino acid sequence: CASSPPNGETQYF.

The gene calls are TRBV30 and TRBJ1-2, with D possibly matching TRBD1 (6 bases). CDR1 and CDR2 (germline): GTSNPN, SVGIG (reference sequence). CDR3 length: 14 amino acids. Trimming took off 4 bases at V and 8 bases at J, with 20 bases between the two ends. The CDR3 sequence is CAWKPLAGAGGYTF. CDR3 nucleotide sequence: TGTGCCTGGAAACCCCTGGCAGGGGCGGGCGGCTACACCTTC. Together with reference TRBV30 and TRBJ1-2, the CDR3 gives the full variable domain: SQTIHQWPATLVQPVGSPLSLECTVEGTSNPNLYWYRQAAGRGLQLLFYSVGIGQISSEVPQNLSASRPQDRQFILSSKKLLLSDSGFYLCAWKPLAGAGGYTFGSGTRLTVV.